What follows are 29 T cell receptor beta chains derived from one specimen sequenced in a study of shared clonotypes between healthy human individuals. Assay used: immunoSEQ multiplex PCR; TCRdb lists only in-frame clones, some missing. The sample consists of about 990,000 clones, approximately 78% of them appearing once. The sample comprised memory CD4+ T cells from PBMCs. Subset of the sample: CD45RA-negative fraction. These receptors originate from a man between 18 and 29 years old in good health. Some clones in this sample may be carry-over from other donors' samples.

The chain recombines TRBV2 with TRBJ2-5; the match to TRBD2 covers 11 bases. The CDR3 has 15 amino acids. Trimming cost V 1 base and J 5 bases; bases outside gene matches: 3. Germline V gene lookup returns CDR1 SNHLY and CDR2 FYNNEI. The CDR3 loop reads CASSEGLAGSETQYF. The CDR3 DNA reads TGTGCCAGCAGTGAAGGACTAGCGGGATCCGAGACCCAGTACTTC.

This clone was counted many times. The sample holds other DNA sequences that translate to the same CDR3. The genes are TRBV4-1 and TRBJ1-5; D remains unclear. Per the germline V gene, CDR1 is MGHRA and CDR2 is YSYEKL. This CDR3 contains 16 residues. V was clipped by 5 bases and J by 0 bases, with 14 bases between them. The DNA for the CDR3 is TGCGCCAGCAGCAGGGCACCGGGTTCTAGCAATCAGCCCCAGCATTTT. Its translation: CASSRAPGSSNQPQHF.

This clone showed up many times. Other nucleotide sequences in the sample specify the same CDR3. This sequence joins TRBV30 and TRBJ1-2; D unresolved. This CDR3 region has 11 residues. V was clipped by 0 bases and J by 8 bases, with 7 bases between them. Germline-derived CDR1 and CDR2 are GTSNPN and SVGIG (reference sequence). The CDR3 DNA follows: TGTGCCTGGAGTGTACGGGTGGGCTACACCTTC. Its protein is CAWSVRVGYTF.

This rearrangement joins TRBV28 to TRBJ2-7; possibly TRBD1 or TRBD2 for D (5 bases each). The CDR3 contains 23 residues. Deletions cut 5 bases from V and 3 bases from J, with 41 bases between. Germline lookup yields CDR1 MDHEN and CDR2 SYDVKM. CDR3 sequence (DNA): TGTGCCAGCAGTGGCGTAGGATCCATTTCAGCCGGGGCAGTTTCTACTGGCGTCTACGAGCAGTACTTC. Translating it yields CASSGVGSISAGAVSTGVYEQYF.

The chain carries TRBV5-5 and TRBJ1-2; D gene uncertain. This CDR3 is built from 15 residues. Trimming took 4 bases from V and 6 from J, leaving 19 bases between them. Germline values: CDR1 SGHKS, CDR2 YYEKEE (reference sequence). The CDR3 sequence: CASSQNAGKMDGYTF. As DNA, the CDR3 is TGTGCCAGCAGCCAAAATGCCGGGAAAATGGATGGCTACACCTTC.

A word on this clone: Different DNA sequences within this sample yield the same CDR3. The rearrangement links TRBV30 to TRBJ1-5; maybe TRBD1 (5 bases). The germline V gene encodes CDR1 GTSNPN and CDR2 SVGIG (reference sequence). The germline V and J ends were trimmed by 2 bases and 2 bases, with 13 bases remaining between them. CDR3 length: 15 amino acids. The CDR3 region is CAWSLPGTGNQPQHF. Written as DNA, the CDR3 is TGTGCCTGGAGTCTGCCCGGGACCGGCAATCAGCCCCAGCATTTT.

The rearrangement uses TRBV4-2 and TRBJ1-2; D may be TRBD1 (5 bases). The V end was cut by 1 base, the J end by 6 bases, with 15 bases between. The CDR3 totals 15 residues. The germline CDR1 and CDR2 sequences are LGHNA and YNFKEQ. CDR3: CASSQAGTRSDGYTF. CDR3 nucleotides: TGTGCCAGCAGCCAAGCAGGGACCCGTAGTGATGGCTACACCTTC.

The chain combines TRBV18 with TRBJ2-1; the D call may be TRBD1 or TRBD2 (5 bases each). CDR3 length: 14 residues. V shed 2 bases and J shed 9 bases, with 14 bases lying between them. The germline CDR1 and CDR2 sequences are KGHSH and LQKENI. This chain's CDR3 is CASSPRGPRGEQFF. The CDR3 nucleotides read TGTGCCAGCTCACCAAGGGGACCCCGGGGTGAGCAGTTCTTC.

The chain carries TRBV5-4 and TRBJ1-2, with TRBD1 as a possible D gene (5 bases). Trimming left V 4 bases short and J 4 bases short, with 8 bases between. The CDR3 has 12 amino acids. Germline V gene data show CDR1 as SGHNT and CDR2 as YYREEE (reference sequence). The CDR3 region has the DNA TGTGCCAGCAGCCGGGACTTCTATGGCTACACCTTC. Translated, it gives CASSRDFYGYTF.

The chain carries TRBV29-1 and TRBJ1-2, with a tentative D call TRBD1 (5 bases). Between the trimmed V and J ends, which lost 4 bases and 0 bases, there was a span of 9 bases. CDR1 SQVTM and CDR2 ANQGSEA come from the germline V gene. There are 13 residues in the CDR3. CDR3 amino acids: CSVVDSTNYGYTF. CDR3 nucleotide sequence: TGCAGCGTTGTTGACAGTACTAACTATGGCTACACCTTC.

Concerning this clone: The sample carries other DNA sequences with the same CDR3. The chain links TRBV7-9 to TRBJ2-5; 8 nucleotides agree with TRBD2. In germline, CDR1 is SEHNR, CDR2 FQNEAQ (reference sequence). The CDR3 has 13 amino acids. V was pared by 5 bases and J by 4 bases, with 3 bases of the junction left unmatched. The chain's CDR3 is CASSPTSGETQYF. The CDR3 DNA reads as TGTGCCAGCAGCCCAACTAGCGGAGAGACCCAGTACTTC.

This clone was counted between two and nine times. This chain uses TRBV18 with TRBJ1-2; the match to TRBD1 covers 9 bases. The CDR3 loop spans 14 amino acids. Germline CDR1 KGHSH, CDR2 LQKENI. Trimming removed 3 bases from V and 8 bases from J; junction bases left unmatched: 7. The CDR3 region is CASSPGQGSGGYTF. CDR3 coding DNA: TGTGCCAGCTCACCTGGACAGGGGTCGGGCGGCTACACCTTC.

V usage is TRBV25-1 and J usage is TRBJ2-1; a possible D gene is TRBD2 (6 bases). Trimming left V 3 bases short and J 6 bases short, with 12 bases between. CDR3 length equals 14 residues. Germline lookup yields CDR1 MGHDK and CDR2 SYGVNS. Here the CDR3 DNA reads TGTGCCAGCAGTGAGGCGGGAAAATCCAATGAGCAGTTCTTC. Translating it yields CASSEAGKSNEQFF.

The chain employs TRBV6-5 and TRBJ2-7; no definite D call. The CDR3 consists of 15 residues. Trimming took 0 bases from V and 4 from J, leaving 13 bases between them. Germline V gene data show CDR1 as MNHEY and CDR2 as SVGAGI. The CDR3 sequence: CASSYSIGSTYEQYF. The DNA of the CDR3 is TGTGCCAGCAGTTACTCGATTGGAAGTACTTACGAGCAGTACTTC.

The rearrangement uses TRBV28 and TRBJ2-2; the D gene is possibly TRBD2 (5 bases). V gave up 5 bases and J gave up 6 bases, with 10 bases separating them. This CDR3 is 13 amino acids long. The germline CDR1 and CDR2 sequences are MDHEN and SYDVKM. The CDR3, as DNA: TGTGCCAGCAGTCAGAGGGCGGCCGGGGAGCTGTTTTTT. It translates to CASSQRAAGELFF.

This chain links TRBV29-1 with TRBJ2-5; 7 positions match TRBD2. CDR3 size: 15 residues. V gave up 7 bases and J gave up 11 bases; unmatched junction bases: 22. The germline V gene has CDR1 SQVTM and CDR2 ANQGSEA. The CDR3 nucleotides read TGCAGCGCCATGACTAGCTCGACATCTGAGTGGGAGCAGTACTTC. It encodes CSAMTSSTSEWEQYF. Complete variable domain (other parts from reference TRBV29-1 and TRBJ2-5): SAVISQKPSRDICQRGTSLTIQCQVDSQVTMMFWYRQQPGQSLTLIATANQGSEATYESGFVIDKFPISRPNLTFSTLTVSNMSPEDSSIYLCSAMTSSTSEWEQYFGPGTRLLVL.

The V call is TRBV2, the J call TRBJ2-7; D is perhaps TRBD2 (5 bases). The V and J ends lost 4 bases and 0 bases respectively, with 10 bases between them. This CDR3 comprises 14 residues. Germline-derived CDR1 and CDR2 are SNHLY and FYNNEI. The CDR3 spells CASSAEGLSYEQYF. DNA of the CDR3: TGTGCCAGCAGTGCCGAGGGCCTCTCCTACGAGCAGTACTTC. Filled out from reference TRBV2 and TRBJ2-7, the complete variable domain reads EPEVTQTPSHQVTQMGQEVILRCVPISNHLYFYWYRQILGQKVEFLVSFYNNEISEKSEIFDDQFSVERPDGSNFTLKIRSTKLEDSAMYFCASSAEGLSYEQYFGPGTRLTVT.

The V and J genes are TRBV5-6 and TRBJ1-1; D not certain. Germline V CDR1 and CDR2: SGHDT, YYEEEE. V lost 2 bases and J lost 1, with 9 bases in between. The CDR3 has 14 residues. DNA for the CDR3: TGTGCCAGCAGCTTCATCAACAGGAACACTGAAGCTTTCTTT. It yields the protein CASSFINRNTEAFF.

This clone was counted once. The V call is TRBV5-1, the J call TRBJ2-3, with a weak D call TRBD1 (5 bases). The CDR3 is 14 amino acids. V was shortened by 7 bases and J by 0 bases, with 12 bases between the two germline ends. Germline CDR1 reads SGHRS; CDR2 reads YFSETQ. The CDR3: CASVMGQSTDTQYF. In nucleotides, the CDR3 is TGCGCCAGCGTCATGGGGCAAAGCACAGATACGCAGTATTTT.

In this sample, this clone turned up many times. The rearrangement joins TRBV10-3 to TRBJ2-7, with TRBD2 identical over 7 bases. Germline-derived CDR1 and CDR2 are ENHRY and SYGVKD. J gave up 2 bases and V 4 bases, and 8 bases lay outside the gene matches. There are 15 residues in the CDR3. CDR3 coding DNA: TGTGCCATCAGTGGTGTGTTAGCGGGCGCCTACGAGCAGTACTTC. Its protein product is CAISGVLAGAYEQYF.

J is TRBJ2-7 and V is TRBV9; D unclear. Trimming removed 4 bases at V and 2 bases at J, with 10 bases between. The CDR3 totals 13 residues. Germline V gene sequence: CDR1 SGDLS, CDR2 YYNGEE. Here the CDR3 reads CASSTRGTYEQYF. CDR3 bases: TGTGCCAGCAGCACGAGAGGCACCTACGAGCAGTACTTC. Full variable domain (outside the CDR3, taken from reference TRBV9 and TRBJ2-7): DSGVTQTPKHLITATGQRVTLRCSPRSGDLSVYWYQQSLDQGLQFLIQYYNGEERAKGNILERFSAQQFPDLHSELNLSSLELGDSALYFCASSTRGTYEQYFGPGTRLTVT.

This chain joins TRBV5-1 and TRBJ1-4, with TRBD1 matching 8 bases. The germline CDR1 and CDR2 sequences are SGHRS and YFSETQ. This CDR3 spans 15 amino acids. The J segment lost 7 bases and the V segment lost 2 bases, leaving 7 bases of the junction unmatched. The DNA for the CDR3 is TGCGCCAGCAGCTTCCAGGGGGCGCCCCGTGAAAAACTGTTTTTT. It is translated as CASSFQGAPREKLFF.

The chain links TRBV10-1 to TRBJ2-1, with TRBD2 matching 8 bases. Germline V gene data show CDR1 as WNHNN and CDR2 as SYGVQD (reference sequence). V lost 5 bases, J lost 9 bases, and 9 bases stayed unmatched. CDR3 length equals 14 residues. In DNA, the CDR3 is TGCGCCAGCAGTCCAGCGGGAGAGTCGGGTGAGCAGTTCTTC. This codes for CASSPAGESGEQFF.

The rearrangement links TRBV5-1 to TRBJ2-1; a weak D match, TRBD2 (5 bases). In germline, CDR1 is SGHRS, CDR2 YFSETQ. Trimming removed 4 bases at V and 5 bases at J, with 10 bases between. This CDR3 is built from 13 residues. The CDR3 loop reads CASSELGNNEQFF. CDR3 bases: TGCGCCAGCAGCGAACTAGGAAACAATGAGCAGTTCTTC. Variable domain in full (rest from reference TRBV5-1 and TRBJ2-1): KAGVTQTPRYLIKTRGQQVTLSCSPISGHRSVSWYQQTPGQGLQFLFEYFSETQRNKGNFPGRFSGRQFSNSRSEMNVSTLELGDSALYLCASSELGNNEQFFGPGTRLTVL.

The chain recombines TRBV19 with TRBJ2-2; weak D call: TRBD2 (6 bases). The length of the CDR3 is 14 residues. Germline CDR1 and CDR2: LNHDA and SQIVND (reference sequence). Trimming shortened V by 1 base and J by 6 bases, and 9 bases separated the two germline ends. CDR3 loop: CASSIAGVAGELFF. The CDR3 region has the DNA TGTGCCAGTAGTATAGCGGGAGTAGCCGGGGAGCTGTTTTTT. Filled out from reference TRBV19 and TRBJ2-2, the complete variable domain reads DGGITQSPKYLFRKEGQNVTLSCEQNLNHDAMYWYRQDPGQGLRLIYYSQIVNDFQKGDIAEGYSVSREKKESFPLTVTSAQKNPTAFYLCASSIAGVAGELFFGEGSRLTVL.

The V call is TRBV27, the J call TRBJ2-7; D is unclear. CDR3 length: 16 residues. The V end lost 2 bases, the J end lost 6 bases, and 20 bases lay between the germline ends. Per the germline V gene, CDR1 is MNHEY and CDR2 is SMNVEV (reference sequence). CDR3 amino acids: CASSLRAVSARREQYF. The CDR3 nucleotides are TGTGCCAGCAGTTTACGGGCTGTTTCGGCGCGGCGCGAGCAGTACTTC.

This clone turned up a few times. The sample has other DNA sequences that encode this CDR3 too. The rearrangement joins TRBV7-9 to TRBJ1-5; weak D call: TRBD1 (5 bases). V was shortened by 3 bases and J by 6 bases, with 9 bases between the two germline ends. Looked up from germline, CDR1 is SEHNR and CDR2 is FQNEAQ (reference sequence). This CDR3 is 13 amino acids long. This chain's CDR3 is CASSLGGGQPQHF. DNA for the CDR3: TGTGCCAGCAGCTTGGGGGGTGGTCAGCCCCAGCATTTT. Together with reference TRBV7-9 and TRBJ1-5, the CDR3 gives the full variable domain: DTGVSQNPRHKITKRGQNVTFRCDPISEHNRLYWYRQTLGQGPEFLTYFQNEAQLEKSRLLSDRFSAERPKGSFSTLEIQRTEQGDSAMYLCASSLGGGQPQHFGDGTRLSIL.

This rearrangement joins TRBV18 to TRBJ1-3; D is undetermined. The CDR3 loop spans 15 amino acids. The germline gives CDR1 KGHSH, CDR2 LQKENI. V lost 0 bases, J lost 7 bases, and 13 bases lay in between. The CDR3 protein is CASSPPGSMMNTIYF. The CDR3 DNA sequence: TGTGCCAGCTCACCACCGGGGTCGATGATGAACACCATATATTTT.

This chain uses TRBV6-1 with TRBJ1-3, with a possible D match to TRBD1 (5 bases). Germline V gives CDR1 MNHNS, CDR2 SASEGT. Trimming pared 2 bases from V and 0 bases from J, leaving 11 bases between. The CDR3 has 16 residues. CDR3 residues: CASSELGVGSGNTIYF. In DNA form, the CDR3 reads TGTGCCAGCAGTGAATTAGGGGTAGGCTCTGGAAACACCATATATTTT.